These 11 T cell receptor beta chains came from one sample sequenced in a study of cytomegalovirus exposure and HLA in healthy donors (dated by TCRdb to 2015 to 2018). Library generation was performed with the immunoSEQ multiplex PCR assay. For the multiplex PCR, a mixture combining 60 forward primers for TCR Vbeta segments and 13 reverse primers for TCR Jbeta segments was used. Drawn from immuneACCESS, this table holds only the in-frame rearrangements with V and J called that TCRdb kept. Clones are partly lost; checked studies trace under half to an unresolved V gene and leave the rest unexplained. Here the sample has more than 100,000 clones; about 82% occur a single time. The top ten constitute around 1.8% of the sample. Sequenced material: PBMCs. These receptors were obtained from a female donor in good health and CMV-seropositive.

The chain has TRBV7-9 and TRBJ2-3, with TRBD2 identical over 14 bases. CDR1 is SEHNR, CDR2 FQNEAQ, per germline (reference sequence). The CDR3 is 17 residues long. V lost 7 bases, J lost 1 base, and 7 bases stayed unmatched. This CDR3 is CASTPAGLAGGTDTQYF. CDR3 coding DNA: TGTGCCAGCACCCCCGCGGGACTAGCGGGAGGCACAGATACGCAGTATTTT.

This clone showed up just once. The J gene is TRBJ1-3, the V gene TRBV28, with TRBD1 matching over 8 bases. Trimming at V came to 4 bases and at J to 2 bases, leaving 4 bases not matched to a gene. This CDR3 region has 15 residues. Germline V lookup: CDR1 MDHEN, CDR2 SYDVKM. Here the CDR3 reads CASSSPGGPGNTIYF. CDR3 nucleotides: TGTGCCAGCAGTTCTCCAGGGGGCCCTGGAAACACCATATATTTT.

This clone was detected a few times. The chain is built from TRBV18 and TRBJ2-7; perhaps TRBD2 as D (5 bases). The ends were cut back, 2 bases at V and 6 bases at J, with 17 bases in the middle. Germline V gene sequence: CDR1 KGHSH, CDR2 LQKENI. The CDR3 runs to 15 residues. DNA for the CDR3: TGTGCCAGCTCACCATGGGTTACTAGTGACACCGAGCAGTACTTC. It encodes CASSPWVTSDTEQYF.

This clone occurred once. This sequence joins TRBV5-1 and TRBJ2-5, with 9 bases lining up with TRBD1. The DNA end lines up better with TRBJ2-7; the J call may be wrong. The CDR3 extends over 17 amino acids. The germline V gene encodes CDR1 SGHRS and CDR2 YFSETQ. In DNA, the CDR3 is TGCGCCAGCAGCTTGGGACAGGGGGAACTTATCTCCTACGAGCAGTACTTC. Residues: CASSLGQGELISYEQYF.

The V gene is TRBV19, the J gene TRBJ1-3; TRBD1 might be the D (6 bases). The germline V gene has CDR1 LNHDA and CDR2 SQIVND (reference sequence). V lost 6 bases to trimming and J lost 0 bases, with 15 bases between them. The CDR3 totals 16 residues. CDR3 loop: CASSSDSPRSGNTIYF. In DNA form, the CDR3 reads TGTGCCAGTAGCTCGGACAGTCCCCGCTCTGGAAACACCATATATTTT.

The rearrangement joins TRBV28 to TRBJ2-3, with a weak D call TRBD1 (5 bases). The CDR3 consists of 14 residues. V was clipped by 2 bases and J by 6 bases, with 12 bases between them. The germline CDR1 and CDR2 sequences are MDHEN and SYDVKM. CDR3 sequence reads: CASSLAGQTDTQYF. The CDR3 nucleotides are TGTGCCAGCAGTTTAGCAGGGCAAACGGATACGCAGTATTTT.

The rearrangement links TRBV5-1 to TRBJ1-3; 7 bases line up with TRBD1. This CDR3 contains 15 residues. CDR1 is SGHRS and CDR2 is YFSETQ in the germline V gene. Trimming cost V 4 bases and J 0 bases; bases outside gene matches: 4. This CDR3 is CASSLGTDSGNTIYF. The CDR3 nucleotides read TGCGCCAGCAGCCTCGGGACAGACTCTGGAAACACCATATATTTT.

The rearrangement links TRBV4-2 to TRBJ2-7, with 8 nucleotides matching TRBD2. With 4 bases clipped from V and 7 bases from J, the junction kept 12 bases outside the gene matches. Germline V lookup: CDR1 LGHNA, CDR2 YNFKEQ. The CDR3 spans 15 residues. CDR3: CASSLELAAQGEQYF. In nucleotides, the CDR3 is TGTGCCAGCAGCCTTGAACTAGCGGCGCAGGGGGAGCAGTACTTC.

In its sample, this clone was seen a few times. This CDR3 reads CASSKKGTSGLEETQYF. CDR3 DNA: TGTGCCAGCAGCAAAAAGGGGACTAGCGGGTTAGAGGAGACCCAGTACTTC. The chain combines TRBV21-1 with TRBJ2-5; the table's TRBD2 call for D was not verified on the DNA. TRBV21-1 is described as a pseudogene. This CDR3 is 17 amino acids long.

This clone has just a few counts. V usage is TRBV7-6 and J usage is TRBJ1-3, with D possibly TRBD1 on 5 matching bases. The CDR3 contains 15 residues. Germline CDR1 is SGHVS and CDR2 is FNYEAQ. V was clipped by 5 bases and J by 0 bases, with 11 bases between them. CDR3 region: CASSNRTHSGNTIYF. The CDR3 nucleotides read TGTGCCAGCAGCAACCGGACACACTCTGGAAACACCATATATTTT. Complete variable domain (other parts from reference TRBV7-6 and TRBJ1-3): GAGVSQSPRYKVTKRGQDVALRCDPISGHVSLYWYRQALGQGPEFLTYFNYEAQQDKSGLPNDRFSAERPEGSISTLTIQRTEQRDSAMYRCASSNRTHSGNTIYFGEGSWLTVV.

This clone appeared a few times. The chain combines TRBV7-3 with TRBJ1-1, with 8 bases fitting TRBD1. The CDR3 runs 14 residues. Germline V gene lookup returns CDR1 SGHTA and CDR2 FQGTGA. Trimming took 5 bases from V and 10 from J; bases not matched to a gene: 12. This CDR3 is CASSLGDRPIGAFF. The CDR3 nucleotides are TGTGCCAGCAGCCTCGGGGACAGGCCTATTGGAGCTTTCTTT.